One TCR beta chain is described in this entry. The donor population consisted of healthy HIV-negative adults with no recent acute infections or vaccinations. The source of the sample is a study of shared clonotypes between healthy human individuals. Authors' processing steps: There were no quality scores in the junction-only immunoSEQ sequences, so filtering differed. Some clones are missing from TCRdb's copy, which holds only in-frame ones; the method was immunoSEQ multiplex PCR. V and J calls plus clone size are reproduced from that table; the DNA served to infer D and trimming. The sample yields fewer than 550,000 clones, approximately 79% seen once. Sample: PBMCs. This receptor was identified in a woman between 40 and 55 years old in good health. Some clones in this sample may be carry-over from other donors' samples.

Here the CDR3 reads CASSAGDWGQPQHF. CDR3 nucleotides: TGCGCCAGCAGCGCAGGGGATTGGGGTCAGCCCCAGCATTTT. V gene TRBV5-1 combines with J gene TRBJ1-5, with D possibly TRBD1 on 6 matching bases. CDR3 length equals 14 residues. Germline V CDR1 and CDR2: SGHRS, YFSETQ. The ends were cut back, 4 bases at V and 6 bases at J, with 14 bases in the middle.